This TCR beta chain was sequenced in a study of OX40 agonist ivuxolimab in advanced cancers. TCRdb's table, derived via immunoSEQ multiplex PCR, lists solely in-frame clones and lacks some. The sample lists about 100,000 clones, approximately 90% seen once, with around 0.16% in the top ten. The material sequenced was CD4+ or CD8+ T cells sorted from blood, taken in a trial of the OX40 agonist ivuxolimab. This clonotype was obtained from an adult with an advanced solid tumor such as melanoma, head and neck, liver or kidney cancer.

The CDR3 DNA reads as TGTGCCTGGAGTGCGTACAGGGTGGGCACTGAAGCTTTCTTT. It codes for CAWSAYRVGTEAFF. The chain couples TRBV30 to TRBJ1-1; tentatively, D is TRBD1 (6 bases). The CDR3 consists of 14 residues. V was pared by 1 base and J by 4 bases, with 13 bases between. Germline V gives CDR1 GTSNPN, CDR2 SVGIG (reference sequence). Full variable domain (missing parts from reference TRBV30 and TRBJ1-1): SQTIHQWPATLVQPVGSPLSLECTVEGTSNPNLYWYRQAAGRGLQLLFYSVGIGQISSEVPQNLSASRPQDRQFILSSKKLLLSDSGFYLCAWSAYRVGTEAFFGQGTRLTVV.